This TCR beta chain was captured in a study of blood T cell repertoires in COVID-19. The germline gives CDR1 MNHEY, CDR2 SVGAGI. V shed 4 bases, J shed 2 bases, and the junction held 10 bases outside the gene matches. This CDR3 comprises 16 residues. TCRdb's table, derived via immunoSEQ multiplex PCR, lists solely in-frame clones and lacks some. The table includes a few hundred thousand clones, 80% to 85% detected once. Sequenced: PBMCs or T cells enriched from blood (not recorded which). The receptor's source is a man aged 45 to 65 who had recovered from COVID-19. The chain carries TRBV6-5 and TRBJ2-7; TRBD2 agrees at 8 bases. DNA of the CDR3: TGTGCCAGCAGTTCTCTGGCGGGGGGTCCTCCCTACGAGCAGTACTTC. Amino acids: CASSSLAGGPPYEQYF.